This T cell receptor (beta chain) emerged from a study of regulatory T cells in long-lasting Graves disease. The overall study: Persistent Graves' disease denoted over 5 years of antithyroid drugs plus positive TSH receptor antibodies. Broader study findings: Possibly, too few samples lowered accuracy. Public clonotype sharing was higher in persistent than newly diagnosed patients.

This clonotype showed up many times. Antigen specificity is unknown. Looked up from germline, CDR1 is SQVTM and CDR2 is ANQGSEA. This CDR3 spans 13 amino acids. V lost 2 bases, J lost 6 bases, and 13 bases lay in between. The time point: persistent/refractory GD, antithyroid drugs over 5 years with positive TRAb. Making the TCR library involved RNA that had been extracted from PBMCs. Sequencing libraries for TCR beta were prepared with iRepertoire HTBI primers and Arm-PCR of CDR3 regions. TCRdb independently ran MiXCR on the multiplex PCR reads; one entry per CDR3 protein. The sample has about 460,000 distinct CDR3 sequences; roughly 22% are singletons.

The J gene is TRBJ2-5, the V gene TRBV29-1, with D tentatively TRBD1 or TRBD2 (5 bases each). The sample here was peripheral blood mononuclear cells (PBMCs), taken when the disease was refractory, from a patient treated with antithyroid drugs. This sequence was found in a female donor with Graves disease. The CDR3 nucleotides read TGCAGCGTTGAAACGGGACGTGGTAAGACCCAGTACTTC. This gives the protein CSVETGRGKTQYF.